Listed here are 19 T cell receptor beta chains from one sample, sequenced in a study of blood T cell repertoires in COVID-19. TCRdb keeps only in-frame clones here, not all; method: immunoSEQ multiplex PCR. The table includes under 250,000 clones, around nine tenths detected once. The sample was peripheral blood. These receptor sequences come from a man in his fifties with COVID-19, enrolled during active disease.

The count of this clone is one. At the DNA level, this CDR3 is encoded by other sequences in the same sample as well. The chain joins TRBV5-1 to TRBJ1-5, with D hard to call. CDR3 length equals 14 residues. V was shortened by 0 bases and J by 2 bases, with 6 bases between the two germline ends. Germline values: CDR1 SGHRS, CDR2 YFSETQ. The CDR3 sequence is CASSLGEGNQPQHF. DNA for the CDR3: TGCGCCAGCAGCTTGGGAGAGGGCAATCAGCCCCAGCATTTT.

V gene TRBV18 combines with J gene TRBJ2-7, with D possibly being TRBD1 (5 bases). The germline CDR1 and CDR2 sequences are KGHSH and LQKENI. The V end was cut by 0 bases, the J end by 7 bases, with 16 bases between. The CDR3 is 15 residues long. CDR3 sequence reads: CASSPPSGQGIEQYF. DNA for the CDR3: TGTGCCAGCTCACCACCGTCTGGGCAGGGCATAGAGCAGTACTTC.

The chain combines TRBV24-1 with TRBJ2-5; D might be TRBD2 (6 bases). The ends were cut back, 0 bases at V and 7 bases at J, with 14 bases in the middle. The CDR3 consists of 15 residues. CDR1 and CDR2 from the germline V gene are KGHDR and SFDVKD. The CDR3 DNA is TGTGCCACCAGTGATTTGCTTGGGAGGCATGGGACCCAGTACTTC. This encodes CATSDLLGRHGTQYF.

The V gene is TRBV2, the J gene TRBJ1-5; 7 bases are shared with TRBD1. The CDR3 runs to 12 residues. Germline V gene data show CDR1 as SNHLY and CDR2 as FYNNEI. V gave up 9 bases and J gave up 4 bases; unmatched junction bases: 3. CDR3 protein: CASRQGNQPQHF. CDR3 in DNA: TGTGCCAGTCGACAGGGAAATCAGCCCCAGCATTTT.

There are a few counts of this clone. The chain links TRBV2 to TRBJ1-1; tentative D call: TRBD1 (6 bases). CDR1 is SNHLY and CDR2 is FYNNEI in the germline V gene. This CDR3 contains 13 residues. Trimming removed 7 bases from V and 5 bases from J, with 14 bases in between. CDR3 sequence: CASTGGARTEAFF. CDR3 bases: TGTGCCAGCACGGGGGGCGCTAGGACTGAAGCTTTCTTT.

Written as DNA, the CDR3 is TGTGCCAGCAGCGGGTTAAGCCGAACCTACGAGCAGTACTTC. Translated: CASSGLSRTYEQYF. The rearrangement joins TRBV27 to TRBJ2-7; the D is unclear. Germline lookup yields CDR1 MNHEY and CDR2 SMNVEV (reference sequence). CDR3 length: 14 residues. V shed 6 bases and J shed 2 bases, with 14 bases lying between them.

This clone has only one observation. The rearrangement uses TRBV5-3 and TRBJ1-2, with D uncertain. Being an ORF, TRBV5-3 has a function that is uncertain. The CDR3 totals 11 residues. V lost 1 base and J lost 7, with 5 bases in between. The CDR3 spells CARSLTRGYTF. For the CDR3, the DNA is TGTGCCAGAAGCTTGACTCGTGGCTACACCTTC.

This rearrangement joins TRBV9 to TRBJ2-3; a weak D match, TRBD2 (5 bases). The CDR3 has 17 residues. CDR1 and CDR2 from the germline V gene are SGDLS and YYNGEE. Trimming took off 0 bases at V and 1 base at J, with 15 bases between the two ends. CDR3 amino acids: CASSVGGDTTGTDTQYF. The CDR3 DNA reads TGTGCCAGCAGCGTAGGGGGAGACACCACCGGCACAGATACGCAGTATTTT.

CDR3 region: CASSFSRDSNQPQHF. The CDR3 bases are TGTGCCAGCAGTTTTTCGCGTGATAGCAATCAGCCCCAGCATTTT. J is TRBJ1-5 and V is TRBV28; D gene unclear. Between the trimmed V and J ends, which lost 3 bases and 0 bases, there was a span of 9 bases. This CDR3 comprises 15 residues. Germline-derived CDR1 and CDR2 are MDHEN and SYDVKM.

The genes are TRBV7-9 and TRBJ1-2; 7 nucleotides match TRBD1. Losses at the gene ends were 5 bases for V and 8 bases for J; bases not matched to a gene: 8. Germline lookup yields CDR1 SEHNR and CDR2 FQNEAQ (reference sequence). CDR3 size: 13 residues. The CDR3: CASSPTGARGYTF. DNA for the CDR3: TGTGCCAGCAGCCCCACAGGGGCTCGGGGCTACACCTTC.

The V and J genes are TRBV23-1 and TRBJ2-5; 7 bases match TRBD1. TRBV23-1 is identified as an open reading frame with a role that is uncertain. CDR3 length: 14 amino acids. J was trimmed by 1 base and V by 2 bases; bases with no gene match: 1. The CDR3 reads CASSQRTGQETQYF. The CDR3 DNA sequence: TGCGCCAGCAGTCAAAGGACAGGCCAAGAGACCCAGTACTTC.

The J gene is TRBJ2-1, the V gene TRBV7-9; D gene unclear. Per germline, CDR1 SEHNR and CDR2 FQNEAQ (reference sequence). V was cut by 1 base and J by 3 bases, with 7 bases left in between. The CDR3 runs to 14 residues. CDR3: CASSLDYSYNEQFF. DNA of the CDR3: TGTGCCAGCAGCTTAGACTATAGCTACAATGAGCAGTTCTTC.

This clone came up once. V and J are TRBV18 and TRBJ1-5; D gene unclear. Trimming shortened V by 2 bases and J by 9 bases, and 11 bases separated the two germline ends. CDR1 KGHSH and CDR2 LQKENI come from the germline V gene. The CDR3 is 13 amino acids. This CDR3 reads CASSPGRLWPQHF. The DNA for the CDR3 is TGTGCCAGCTCACCAGGCAGGCTTTGGCCCCAGCATTTT.

Details on this clone: This specimen includes other DNA sequences encoding the same CDR3. The chain joins TRBV19 to TRBJ1-5, with 9 bases that match TRBD1. This CDR3 comprises 15 residues. The V and J ends lost 7 bases and 0 bases, in that order; junction bases with no gene match: 4. Germline CDR1 LNHDA, CDR2 SQIVND (reference sequence). CDR3 DNA: TGTGCCAGTACGGACAGGGGTTATAGCAATCAGCCCCAGCATTTT. It codes for CASTDRGYSNQPQHF.

The V call is TRBV6-6, the J call TRBJ1-1; TRBD1 agrees at 11 bases. J gave up 10 bases and V 2 bases, and 6 bases lay outside the gene matches. Germline assignment: CDR1 MNHNY and CDR2 SVGAGI (reference sequence). This CDR3 is 14 amino acids long. The CDR3 DNA reads TGTGCCAGCAGTTACCAGGGACAGGGGGGATCAGCTTTCTTT. As protein: CASSYQGQGGSAFF.

The chain recombines TRBV6-5 with TRBJ2-5; tentative D call: TRBD2 (6 bases). Per the germline V gene, CDR1 is MNHEY and CDR2 is SVGAGI. The CDR3 is 14 amino acids. The V end was cut by 5 bases, the J end by 6 bases, with 16 bases between. The CDR3 sequence: CASSPGLPPKTQYF. The CDR3 nucleotides read TGTGCCAGCAGTCCGGGACTCCCACCTAAGACCCAGTACTTC.

J is TRBJ2-5 and V is TRBV5-1; D not certain. V lost 0 bases to trimming and J lost 5 bases, with 11 bases between them. This CDR3 is built from 14 residues. Germline CDR1 SGHRS, CDR2 YFSETQ. The CDR3 protein is CASSLGVSPETQYF. CDR3 nucleotides: TGCGCCAGCAGCTTGGGGGTTAGCCCGGAGACCCAGTACTTC.

This clone was counted a single time. The chain couples TRBV5-1 to TRBJ2-7; D unclear. The CDR3 totals 16 residues. The V end was cut by 4 bases, the J end by 0 bases, with 17 bases between. Germline lookup yields CDR1 SGHRS and CDR2 YFSETQ. As DNA, the CDR3 is TGCGCCAGCAGCGAACCAGACACACCTCTCTCCTACGAGCAGTACTTC. Protein product: CASSEPDTPLSYEQYF. The variable domain in full, with the rest retrieved from reference TRBV5-1 and TRBJ2-7, is KAGVTQTPRYLIKTRGQQVTLSCSPISGHRSVSWYQQTPGQGLQFLFEYFSETQRNKGNFPGRFSGRQFSNSRSEMNVSTLELGDSALYLCASSEPDTPLSYEQYFGPGTRLTVT.

This clone was seen a single time. V gene TRBV6-5 combines with J gene TRBJ2-7, with TRBD1 matching over 7 bases. Germline CDR1 MNHEY, CDR2 SVGAGI. V lost 6 bases and J lost 1; bases outside the gene matches: 9. The CDR3 length is 15 residues. CDR3 region: CASSPSRGYSYEQYF. Here the CDR3 DNA reads TGTGCCAGCAGCCCCTCCAGGGGGTATTCCTACGAGCAGTACTTC.